This T cell receptor beta chain is drawn from a study of graft-versus-host responses after intestinal transplantation. Study-wide context: Tacrolimus plus steroids were given to all recipients for roughly three years, preceded by anti-thymocyte globulin induction. General study findings and limits: High graft-versus-host to host-versus-graft clonal ratios were found in allografts of patients who had graft-donor T cell macrochimerism. Marrow from the recipient contained GvH clones, some of which had appeared first in ileum or blood. Circulating GvH clone levels at their peak were associated with HvG declines (early post-transplant).

Points on this clone: Its antigen is unknown.

Profiled with immunoSEQ multiplex PCR; TCRdb holds only in-frame clones, not every one. Among about 39,000 clones listed, around 96% were seen once. CDR3 length equals 16 residues. Sequencing was performed on unstimulated CD8+ T cells sorted from spleen or lymph node cells, taken before transplant. This TCR was recovered from a human donor who was the organ donor for an intestinal transplant. The chain recombines TRBV12-1 with TRBJ2-1; TRBD2, the table's D call, was not compared with the DNA. TRBV12-1 is a pseudogene. The CDR3 DNA reads TGTGCCAGCAGCCCTAAACCACGCCTAGTTTGGAATGAGCAGTTCTTC. It yields the protein CASSPKPRLVWNEQFF.